Reported below is one TCR beta chain. This clonotype was detected many times. Its binding antigen is unknown. Per-nucleotide qualities are absent, and no much larger clonotype sits a single base away. The intended sense of this specimen's time point label: newly diagnosed GD, antithyroid drugs for less than 3 months. RNA was extracted from PBMCs in TRIzol for both TCR sequencing and RNA sequencing. The diagnosis of Graves' disease followed American Thyroid Association guidelines. Recruitment of patients was carried out at an endocrinology department in Xi'an, China. Each patient gave approximately 10 milliliters of peripheral blood, collected in an EDTA anticoagulant tube. Ficoll Paque Plus density gradient separation was used to isolate PBMCs, and no further T cell sorting was performed. An Agilent 2100 Bioanalyzer and agarose gel were used to check RNA quality, while a NanoDrop 2000 measured RNA concentration.

The data are from a study of regulatory T cells in long-lasting Graves disease (dated by TCRdb to about 2021). Study-level background: In the newly diagnosed Graves' disease group, patients had been taking antithyroid drugs for less than 3 months. This study used TCR sequencing and RNA sequencing of peripheral blood to compare persistent Graves' disease patients against newly diagnosed Graves' disease patients. The study was conducted in China and was registered as a clinical trial. A total of roughly 35 samples were covered by TCR sequencing, comprising some 13 persistent and approximately 20 newly diagnosed Graves' disease patients. Findings and caveats that apply to the study as a whole: A larger number of public clonotypes was shared among persistent patients (about 2,700) than among newly diagnosed patients (over 850). The small sample size was acknowledged by the authors as a limitation that may reduce accuracy. Lower TCR Shannon entropy and fewer highly expanded clones were observed in persistent Graves' disease patients than in newly diagnosed patients, which suggested clonal expansion. The study examined only peripheral blood because the primary lesion, thyroid tissue, could not be accessed. Preferential use of TRBV28, TRBJ1-2 and TRBJ2-5 was observed in persistent disease, whereas TRBV20-1 and TRBJ2-1 were favored in newly diagnosed disease. Sequencing and analysis were restricted to the TCR beta chain.

V is pruned by 0 bases and J by 9 bases, leaving 7 bases of the junction without a gene match. For CDR1 and CDR2, the germline V gene lists SGHDT and YYEEEE. The CDR3 runs 16 amino acids, cysteine and phenylalanine included. The DNA shown is the 48-base CDR3, in frame from base 1. Libraries came from multiplex PCR. TCRdb shows the sequencer as Illumina HiSeq 4000. TCR beta libraries were built with iRepertoire HTBI primers and Arm-PCR amplification of CDR3 regions. Before sequencing, the PCR products went through gel purification. From the authors' description of their analysis: Gene usage analysis of CDR3 amino acid clonotypes relied on the roughly 60 TRBV and about 15 TRBJ segments identified across samples. COPE and FqMerger were used to merge the filtered high-quality paired reads into contigs. Contigs were aligned with BLAST to IMGT TRBV, TRBD and TRBJ reference genes, and CDR3 was defined per IMGT. Highly expanded clones were defined as clonotypes with a frequency above 0.1%. Repertoire diversity was measured by Shannon entropy, and V-J evenness by the Gini coefficient. A clonotype found in more than one individual was treated as public. TCRdb reworked the public reads: Q25 trimming with fastp, MiXCR clone assembly, productive beta chains retained. Rows are unified per CDR3 protein, each entry keeping the most common DNA and genes. The V and J calls follow TCRdb's processing rather than the paper's. Present in this sample are approximately 490,000 distinct CDR3 sequences, 15% to 20% of which were seen just once. More than 9% of the sample is held by the ten biggest clonotypes.

These sequences were also reported in another study, on T cells in Graves' hyperthyroidism and ophthalmopathy. Per the second study: A patient counted as having stable Graves' hyperthyroidism if no progression to ophthalmopathy occurred over 18 months of follow-up. Hyperthyroidism patients were newly diagnosed, with disease duration under 2 months, and aged 18 to 65 years. Patients with uncontrolled infections, other autoimmune diseases, pregnancy or lactation were excluded. Diagnoses were established on the basis of clinical symptoms, serum thyroxine and TRAb, thyroid ultrasound, and orbital computed tomography. The first round of RT-PCR for the TCR CDR3 was performed with the HTBI primer set and the Qiagen OneStep RT-PCR kit. Most expanded thyroid clonotypes (frequency above 0.001) were also detected in blood, a finding suggesting that blood repertoires may reflect thyroid immune responses. Ophthalmopathy was separated from stable hyperthyroidism by a 13 V-J signature model, with about 86% sensitivity and roughly 81% specificity obtained in cross-validation and 80%/75% obtained in testing. In validation, the model predicted progression to ophthalmopathy a median of about 6.8 months before onset, with about 64% sensitivity and almost 75% specificity. TCR V-J signatures able to tell the groups apart were searched for in a discovery cohort of 100 patients, of whom about 40 had Graves' ophthalmopathy and 57 had stable Graves' hyperthyroidism. An independent validation cohort of under 20 hyperthyroidism patients and 17 patients who later progressed to ophthalmopathy tested prospective prediction of ophthalmopathy. The 85 to 100 discovery patients were randomly split 7:3 into training and test sets. Thyroid tissue and blood T-cell repertoires from six Graves' hyperthyroidism patients were also compared in the study. Following sampling, methimazole starting at 30 mg daily was given to hyperthyroidism patients, and high-dose intravenous methylprednisolone was given to ophthalmopathy patients. The libraries were constructed in a second round of multiplex PCR and then size-selected and purified. Libraries were sequenced paired-end with 100 bp reads on an Illumina HiSeq2000. SOAPnuke was used to process the raw data, throwing out any read that contained adapters or uncalled bases, had a mean Phred below 15, or lacked an exact constant-primer or identifier match. High-quality paired reads were merged using COPE v1.2.5, and each unique nucleotide sequence was defined as a clonotype. MiTCR v1.1 was used to align the clonotypes against IMGT TRBV, TRBD and TRBJ reference segments. The analysis was restricted to V-J combinations with a frequency above 0.0001, which together covered roughly 99% of the repertoires. A TCS score was defined as the ratio of F50 (clonal expansion) to E x V (chaos), with BLOSUM62-based TCRdist applied between CDR3 peptides within each V-J. Welch's t-statistics and random forest reduced 500 to 650 V-J features to 13, which were used in a naive Bayes classifier (R e1071). Sample size was not statistically predetermined, and investigators were not blinded to group allocation. The paper describes TCR Vbeta CDR3 sequencing of 130 to 150 peripheral blood samples, made up of 43 ophthalmopathy patients, approximately 73 hyperthyroidism patients and around 17 progressor patients.

This sample comprised peripheral blood mononuclear cells (PBMCs), obtained at new diagnosis, from a patient treated with antithyroid drugs. The chain couples TRBV5-6 to TRBJ1-6; 9 nucleotides in the junction match TRBD1. This clonotype was sampled from a man between 35 and 55 years old with Graves disease. Donor details come from another sample of the same person, matched by shared clones. The CDR3: CASSLVSGTGSSPLHF. The sequence in DNA is TGTGCCAGCAGCTTGGTTTCCGGGACAGGGTCTTCACCCCTCCACTTT.